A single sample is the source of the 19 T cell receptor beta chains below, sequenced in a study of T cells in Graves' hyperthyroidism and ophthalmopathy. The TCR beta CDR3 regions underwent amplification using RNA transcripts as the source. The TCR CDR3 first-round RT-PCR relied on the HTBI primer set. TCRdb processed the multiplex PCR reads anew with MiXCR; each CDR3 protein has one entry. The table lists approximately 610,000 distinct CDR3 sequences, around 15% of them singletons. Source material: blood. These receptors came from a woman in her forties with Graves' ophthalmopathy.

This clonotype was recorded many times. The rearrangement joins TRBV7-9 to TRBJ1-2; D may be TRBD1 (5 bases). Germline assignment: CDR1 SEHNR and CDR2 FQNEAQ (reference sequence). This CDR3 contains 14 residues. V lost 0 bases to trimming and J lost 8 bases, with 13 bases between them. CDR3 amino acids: CASSLAGRREGYTF. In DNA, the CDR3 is TGTGCCAGCAGCTTAGCGGGACGGAGGGAAGGCTACACCTTC.

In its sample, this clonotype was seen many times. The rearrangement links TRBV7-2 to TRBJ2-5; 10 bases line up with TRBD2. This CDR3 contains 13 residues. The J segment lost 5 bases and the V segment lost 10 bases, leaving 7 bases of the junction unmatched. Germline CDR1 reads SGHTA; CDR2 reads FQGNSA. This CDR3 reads CATIAGGAETQYF. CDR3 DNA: TGTGCCACAATAGCGGGAGGAGCGGAGACCCAGTACTTC.

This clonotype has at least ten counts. As DNA, the CDR3 is TGTGCCAGCACTCGGCAGGGGGCGAACGAGCAGTACTTC. This sequence encodes CASTRQGANEQYF. The chain employs TRBV28 and TRBJ2-7; TRBD1 agrees at 8 bases. The junction had 7 bases not matched to a gene; V was cut back by 7 bases and J by 5 bases. This CDR3 contains 13 residues. CDR1 MDHEN and CDR2 SYDVKM come from the germline V gene.

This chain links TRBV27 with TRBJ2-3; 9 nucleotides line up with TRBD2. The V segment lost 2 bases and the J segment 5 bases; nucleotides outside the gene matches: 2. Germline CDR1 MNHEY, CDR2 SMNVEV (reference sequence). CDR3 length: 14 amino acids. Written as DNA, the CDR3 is TGTGCCAGCAGTTTAGTAGCGGGAGTAGATACGCAGTATTTT. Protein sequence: CASSLVAGVDTQYF.

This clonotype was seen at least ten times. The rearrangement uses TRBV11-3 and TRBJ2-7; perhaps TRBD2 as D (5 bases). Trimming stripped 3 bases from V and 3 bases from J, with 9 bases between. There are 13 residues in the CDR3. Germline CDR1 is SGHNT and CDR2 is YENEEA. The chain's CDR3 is CASSFRRDYEQYF. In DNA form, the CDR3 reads TGTGCCAGCAGCTTCCGCCGGGACTACGAGCAGTACTTC. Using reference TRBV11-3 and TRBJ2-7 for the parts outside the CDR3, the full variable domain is EAGVVQSPRYKIIEKKQPVAFWCNPISGHNTLYWYLQNLGQGPELLIRYENEEAVDDSQLPKDRFSAERLKGVDSTLKIQPAELGDSAVYLCASSFRRDYEQYFGPGTRLTVT.

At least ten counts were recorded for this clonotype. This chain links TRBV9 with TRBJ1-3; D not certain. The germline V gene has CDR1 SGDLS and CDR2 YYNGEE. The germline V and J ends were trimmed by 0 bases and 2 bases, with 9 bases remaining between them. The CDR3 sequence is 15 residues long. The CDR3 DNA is TGTGCCAGCAGCGTAGCACAAGGGCCTGGAAACACCATATATTTT. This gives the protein CASSVAQGPGNTIYF. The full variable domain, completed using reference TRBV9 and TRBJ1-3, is DSGVTQTPKHLITATGQRVTLRCSPRSGDLSVYWYQQSLDQGLQFLIQYYNGEERAKGNILERFSAQQFPDLHSELNLSSLELGDSALYFCASSVAQGPGNTIYFGEGSWLTVV.

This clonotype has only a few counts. The CDR3 DNA reads TGCGCCAGCAGCTTGGCAGGTGGGGCTACGGAAGGCTACACCTTC. Translation gives CASSLAGGATEGYTF. The genes are TRBV5-1 and TRBJ1-2; maybe TRBD1 (5 bases). The CDR3 has 15 residues. V was shortened by 0 bases and J by 8 bases, with 17 bases between the two germline ends. The germline CDR1 and CDR2 sequences are SGHRS and YFSETQ.

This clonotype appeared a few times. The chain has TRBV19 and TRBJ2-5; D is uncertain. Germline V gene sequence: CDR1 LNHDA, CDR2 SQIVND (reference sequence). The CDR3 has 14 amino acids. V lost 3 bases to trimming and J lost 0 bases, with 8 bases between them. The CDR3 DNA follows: TGTGCCAGTAGTATCGGCGTGGACCAAGAGACCCAGTACTTC. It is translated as CASSIGVDQETQYF. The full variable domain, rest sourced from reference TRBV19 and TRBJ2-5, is DGGITQSPKYLFRKEGQNVTLSCEQNLNHDAMYWYRQDPGQGLRLIYYSQIVNDFQKGDIAEGYSVSREKKESFPLTVTSAQKNPTAFYLCASSIGVDQETQYFGPGTRLLVL.

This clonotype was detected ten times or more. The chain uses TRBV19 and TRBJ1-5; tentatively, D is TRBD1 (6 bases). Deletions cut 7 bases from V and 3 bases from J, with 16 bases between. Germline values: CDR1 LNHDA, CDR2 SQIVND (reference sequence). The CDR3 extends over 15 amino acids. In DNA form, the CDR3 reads TGTGCCAGTAATACAGGGATTATCTTCAATCAGCCCCAGCATTTT. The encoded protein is CASNTGIIFNQPQHF. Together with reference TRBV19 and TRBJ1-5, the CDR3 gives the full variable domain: DGGITQSPKYLFRKEGQNVTLSCEQNLNHDAMYWYRQDPGQGLRLIYYSQIVNDFQKGDIAEGYSVSREKKESFPLTVTSAQKNPTAFYLCASNTGIIFNQPQHFGDGTRLSIL.

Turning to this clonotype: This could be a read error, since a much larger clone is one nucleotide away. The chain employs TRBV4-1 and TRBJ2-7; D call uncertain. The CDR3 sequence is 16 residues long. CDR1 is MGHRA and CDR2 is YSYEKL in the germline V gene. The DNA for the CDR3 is TGCGCCAGCACCCAAGATGTTGGTGCGGCCATCTACGAGCAGTACTTC. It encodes CASTQDVGAAIYEQYF.

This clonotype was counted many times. The CDR3 nucleotides are TGTGCCAGCAAGGTGGTCCAAGAGACCCAGTACTTC. Translated, it gives CASKVVQETQYF. This chain connects TRBV2 to TRBJ2-5, with no clear D. Trimming took 7 bases from V and 1 from J, leaving 7 bases between them. Per germline, CDR1 SNHLY and CDR2 FYNNEI. This CDR3 is built from 12 residues.

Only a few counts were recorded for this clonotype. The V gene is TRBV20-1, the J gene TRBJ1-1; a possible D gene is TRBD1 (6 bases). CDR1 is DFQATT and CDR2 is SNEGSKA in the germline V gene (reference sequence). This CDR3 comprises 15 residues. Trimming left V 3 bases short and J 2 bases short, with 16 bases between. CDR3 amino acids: CSASWAGDQNTEAFF. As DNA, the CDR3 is TGCAGTGCTAGTTGGGCAGGGGACCAAAACACTGAAGCTTTCTTT.

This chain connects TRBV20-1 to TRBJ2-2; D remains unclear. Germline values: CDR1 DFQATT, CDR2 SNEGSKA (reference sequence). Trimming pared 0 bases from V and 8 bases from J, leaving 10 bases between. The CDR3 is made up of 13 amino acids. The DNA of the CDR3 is TGCAGTGCTAGAGATCCCAATGGAGGGGAGCTGTTTTTT. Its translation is CSARDPNGGELFF.

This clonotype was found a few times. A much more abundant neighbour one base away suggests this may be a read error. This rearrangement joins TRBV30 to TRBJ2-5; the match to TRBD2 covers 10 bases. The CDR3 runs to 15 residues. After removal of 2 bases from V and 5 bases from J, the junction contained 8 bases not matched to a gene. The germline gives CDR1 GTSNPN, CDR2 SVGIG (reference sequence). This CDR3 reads CAWSIRASGSETQYF. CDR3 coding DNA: TGTGCCTGGAGTATACGGGCTAGCGGGAGTGAGACCCAGTACTTC.

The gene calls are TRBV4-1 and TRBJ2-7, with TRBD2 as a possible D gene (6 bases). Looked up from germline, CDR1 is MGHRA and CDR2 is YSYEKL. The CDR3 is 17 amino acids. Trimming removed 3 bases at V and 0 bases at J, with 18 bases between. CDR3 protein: CASSQVDMGLFSYEQYF. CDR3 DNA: TGCGCCAGCAGCCAGGTTGATATGGGACTCTTCTCCTACGAGCAGTACTTC.

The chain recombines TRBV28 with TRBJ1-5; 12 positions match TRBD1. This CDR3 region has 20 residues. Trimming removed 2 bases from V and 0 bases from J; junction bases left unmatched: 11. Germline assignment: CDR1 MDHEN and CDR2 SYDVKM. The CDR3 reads CASSLKVGTGGWISNQPQHF. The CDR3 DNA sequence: TGTGCCAGCAGTTTAAAAGTAGGGACAGGGGGCTGGATTAGCAATCAGCCCCAGCATTTT.

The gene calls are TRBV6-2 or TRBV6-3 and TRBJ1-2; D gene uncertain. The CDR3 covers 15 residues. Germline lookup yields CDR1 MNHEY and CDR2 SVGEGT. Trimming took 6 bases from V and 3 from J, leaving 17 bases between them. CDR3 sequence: CASRETAWRDYGYTF. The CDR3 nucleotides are TGTGCCAGCAGAGAGACTGCATGGAGGGACTATGGCTACACCTTC.

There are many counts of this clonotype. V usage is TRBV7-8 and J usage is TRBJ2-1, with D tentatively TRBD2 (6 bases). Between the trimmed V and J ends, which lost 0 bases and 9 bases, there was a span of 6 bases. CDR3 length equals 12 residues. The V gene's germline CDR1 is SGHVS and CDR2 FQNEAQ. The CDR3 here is CASSLAGGEQFF. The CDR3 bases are TGTGCCAGCAGCTTAGCCGGGGGTGAGCAGTTCTTC.

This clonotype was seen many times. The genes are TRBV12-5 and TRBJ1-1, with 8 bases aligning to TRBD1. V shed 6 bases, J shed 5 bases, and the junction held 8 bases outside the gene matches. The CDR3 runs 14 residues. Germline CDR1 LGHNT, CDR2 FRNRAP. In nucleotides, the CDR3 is TGTGCTAGTGGCCCGACAGGGGTATGGACTGAAGCTTTCTTT. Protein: CASGPTGVWTEAFF.